Below, 4 T cell receptor beta chains from the same sample are listed, as sequenced in a study of HIV-infected children after antiretroviral therapy interruption. RNA-based 3' RACE libraries used unique molecular identifiers. TCRdb reprocessed the 3' RACE reads via MiXCR and lists one record per CDR3 protein. The sample has more than 75,000 distinct CDR3 sequences, 6% to 8.5% seen once. This sample's treatment: PENTA 11 planned treatment interruption arm or continuous ART arm. Material: CD45RA+ CD4+ T cells from PBMCs, pooled from several time points, obtained from a donor given antiretroviral therapy, either interrupted or continuous. The subset denotes: naive CD4+ CD45RA+ CD45RO- T cells. All receptors derive from a pool of human donors with HIV.

A few counts support this clonotype. The chain couples TRBV18 to TRBJ2-5; 8 bases are a match to TRBD1. There are 15 residues in the CDR3. Losses at the gene ends were 5 bases for V and 4 bases for J; bases not matched to a gene: 9. Germline V gene data show CDR1 as KGHSH and CDR2 as LQKENI. CDR3 loop: CASSATGGGGETQYF. The CDR3 DNA is TGTGCCAGCTCAGCCACAGGGGGAGGAGGAGAGACCCAGTACTTC.

This clonotype was detected many times. The rearrangement links TRBV7-2 to TRBJ2-5, with TRBD2 matching over 11 bases. Germline values: CDR1 SGHTA, CDR2 FQGNSA. This CDR3 is 20 amino acids long. Unmatched junction bases numbered 17, after V lost 5 bases and J lost 0 bases. This chain's CDR3 is CASSPTPRWLAGGYQETQYF. CDR3 nucleotides: TGTGCCAGCAGCCCTACCCCCCGTTGGCTAGCGGGGGGTTACCAAGAGACCCAGTACTTC.

V and J are TRBV2 and TRBJ1-2, with D hard to call. Germline CDR1 reads SNHLY; CDR2 reads FYNNEI. Trimming stripped 7 bases from V and 6 bases from J, with 12 bases between. The CDR3 is 12 amino acids. The CDR3 spells CASKEDRDGYTF. In nucleotides, the CDR3 is TGTGCCAGCAAGGAAGACCGAGATGGCTACACCTTC.

This clonotype was seen at least ten times. CDR3 sequence: CASSLYERERRNIQYF. CDR3 DNA sequence: TGTGCCAGCAGCTTATACGAGAGGGAACGGAGAAACATTCAGTACTTC. This chain uses TRBV7-9 with TRBJ2-4; the D gene is possibly TRBD2 (5 bases). The CDR3 spans 16 residues. With 2 bases removed from V and 6 bases from J, the gap between germline ends came to 17 bases. Germline values: CDR1 SEHNR, CDR2 FQNEAQ (reference sequence). Variable domain in full (rest from reference TRBV7-9 and TRBJ2-4): DTGVSQNPRHKITKRGQNVTFRCDPISEHNRLYWYRQTLGQGPEFLTYFQNEAQLEKSRLLSDRFSAERPKGSFSTLEIQRTEQGDSAMYLCASSLYERERRNIQYFGAGTRLSVL.